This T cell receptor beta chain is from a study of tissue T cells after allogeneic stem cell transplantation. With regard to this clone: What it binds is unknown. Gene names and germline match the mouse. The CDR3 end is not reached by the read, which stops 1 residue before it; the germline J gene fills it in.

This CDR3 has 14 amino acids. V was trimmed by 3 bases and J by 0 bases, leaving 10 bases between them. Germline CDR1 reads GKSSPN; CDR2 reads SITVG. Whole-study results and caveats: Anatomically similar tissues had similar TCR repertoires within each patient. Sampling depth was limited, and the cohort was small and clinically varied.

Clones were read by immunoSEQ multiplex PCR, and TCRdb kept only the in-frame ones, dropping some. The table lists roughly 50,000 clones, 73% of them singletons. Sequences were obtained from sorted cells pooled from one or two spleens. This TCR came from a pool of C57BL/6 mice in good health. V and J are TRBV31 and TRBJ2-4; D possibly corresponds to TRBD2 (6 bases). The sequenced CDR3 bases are TGTGCCTGGAGCCCCCTGGGGAGTCAAAACACCTTGTAC. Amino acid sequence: CAWSPLGSQNTLY. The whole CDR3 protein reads CAWSPLGSQNTLYF.